This T cell receptor (beta chain) is from a study of CD8+ T cells in alopecia areata. Study information: Dosing with tofacitinib proceeded for 6 to 18 months, followed by 6 months off drug. Overall study findings and caveats: Affected lesional scalp, above all in alopecia totalis/universalis, was more clonal than normal scalp.

The CDR3 runs 14 residues. Trimming removed 6 bases from V and 1 base from J, with 11 bases in between. CDR1 and CDR2 from the germline V gene are SEHNR and FQNEAQ (reference sequence). cDNA serving as the sequencing template came from extracted, reverse transcribed RNA. Profiling relied on immunoSEQ multiplex PCR, and the TCRdb table lists in-frame clones only, not all of them. The sample shows about 100,000 clones, 60% of them seen only once. The treatment: oral pan-JAK inhibitor, 5-10 mg twice daily. In regard to this clone: Its antigen is unidentified.

The gene calls are TRBV7-9 and TRBJ2-3; maybe TRBD1 (5 bases). Source: CD8+ T cells sorted from blood, taken at roughly week 58, from a patient treated with tofacitinib. This TCR was sampled from a human donor with alopecia areata. The CDR3 DNA follows: TGTGCCAGCAGATCGACAGAGCGCACAGATACGCAGTATTTT. This codes for CASRSTERTDTQYF. The full variable domain, with the rest looked up from reference TRBV7-9 and TRBJ2-3, is DTGVSQNPRHKITKRGQNVTFRCDPISEHNRLYWYRQTLGQGPEFLTYFQNEAQLEKSRLLSDRFSAERPKGSFSTLEIQRTEQGDSAMYLCASRSTERTDTQYFGPGTRLTVL.